This TCR beta chain was sequenced in a study of T-cell memory formation after mild COVID-19. MiXCR, applied by TCRdb to the 5' RACE reads, yields one record per CDR3 protein. The data hold about 440,000 distinct CDR3 sequences, with approximately 20% observed a single time. Per germline, CDR1 SGDLS and CDR2 YYNGEE. Unmatched junction bases numbered 12, after V lost 3 bases and J lost 2 bases. The CDR3 length is 17 residues. The gene calls are TRBV9 and TRBJ2-3; 7 nucleotides align to TRBD1. Source material: PBMCs or a T cell subset sorted from them (not recorded which). This clonotype originated in an adult woman who had mild COVID-19 (a few samples of this study predate the infection). Cell type and time point are not known. The CDR3 DNA follows: TGTGCCAGCAGCGCCCGAAGCTGGACAGGCGACACAGATACGCAGTATTTT. Amino acids: CASSARSWTGDTDTQYF.